The rows below give T cell receptor beta chains drawn from one sample of a study of T cells after yellow fever vaccination. MiXCR, applied by TCRdb to the 5' RACE reads, yields one record per CDR3 protein. This sample has around 500,000 distinct CDR3 sequences, with about a fifth found just once. The sample here was PBMCs, taken approximately 22 days after the first yellow fever vaccination. The receptors originated from a man aged 18 to 30 who received the YFV17D yellow fever vaccine. Both conserved end residues are part of each CDR3. D genes are given only for firm matches. Clone size is stated in some rows and not others, as once, few, many or a class when expanded.

TRBJ2-3 | few | TRBD2 | 15 | TRBV7-2 | CASSRDYLSTDTQYF | TGTGCCAGCAGCCGGGACTACCTATCCACAGATACGCAGTATTTT
TRBJ2-7 | few | . | 14 | TRBV27 | CASSARGTSYEQYF | TGTGCCAGCAGCGCCAGAGGGACCTCCTACGAGCAGTACTTC
TRBJ1-4 | few | . | 13 | TRBV6-1 | CASREEGDGKLFF | TGTGCCAGCAGAGAAGAAGGGGACGGGAAACTGTTTTTT
TRBJ2-2 | few | . | 15 | TRBV11-2 | CASSLGPANTGELFF | TGTGCCAGCAGCTTGGGGCCCGCGAACACCGGGGAGCTGTTTTTT
TRBJ2-1 | . | TRBD1 | 17 | TRBV29-1 | CSVVGAGGAESYNEQFF | TGCAGCGTTGTAGGGGCAGGGGGCGCCGAGTCCTACAATGAGCAGTTCTTC
TRBJ2-5 | . | . | 16 | TRBV5-6 | CASSPGGPGGTETQYF | TGTGCCAGCAGCCCCGGCGGTCCAGGGGGGACAGAGACCCAGTACTTC
TRBJ2-3 | . | . | 14 | TRBV19 | CASIPGRGADTQYF | TGTGCCAGTATTCCCGGACGAGGGGCAGATACGCAGTATTTT
TRBJ1-2 | . | . | 15 | TRBV5-1 | CASSPDLRGAYGYTF | TGCGCCAGCAGTCCAGATCTCAGGGGTGCCTATGGCTACACCTTC
TRBJ2-3 | . | . | 13 | TRBV29-1 | CSVRDGGTDTQYF | TGCAGCGTTCGGGACGGAGGCACAGATACGCAGTATTTT
TRBJ2-7 | few | TRBD1 | 15 | TRBV20-1 | CSARDRGQSSYEQYF | TGCAGTGCTAGAGACCGGGGACAGAGCTCCTACGAGCAGTACTTC
TRBJ2-1 | . | . | 13 | TRBV27 | CASSLSVYNEQFF | TGTGCCAGCAGTTTGTCCGTCTACAATGAGCAGTTCTTC
TRBJ1-1 | few | . | 15 | TRBV18 | CASSPANHIRTEAFF | TGTGCCAGCTCACCCGCCAACCATATTCGGACTGAAGCTTTCTTT
TRBJ1-6 | few | TRBD1 | 16 | TRBV7-2 | CASSFSGAGGNSPLHF | TGTGCCAGCAGCTTCTCGGGGGCAGGGGGTAATTCACCCCTCCACTTT
TRBJ2-3 | . | TRBD2 | 16 | TRBV14 | CASSVVAGDPTDTQYF | TGTGCCAGCAGCGTCGTAGCGGGGGACCCCACAGATACGCAGTATTTT
TRBJ1-4 | . | . | 16 | TRBV4-3 | CASSQGNGPAGEKLFF | TGCGCCAGCAGCCAAGGGAACGGGCCGGCTGGTGAAAAACTGTTTTTT
TRBJ1-1 | . | . | 11 | TRBV20-1 | CSARDKTRAFF | TGCAGTGCTAGAGATAAAACGAGGGCTTTCTTT
TRBJ2-1 | many | . | 15 | TRBV28 | CASSGYRGQYNEQFF | TGTGCCAGCAGTGGGTATCGTGGTCAATACAATGAGCAGTTCTTC
TRBJ2-5 | . | . | 13 | TRBV5-1 | CASLGTREETQYF | TGCGCCAGCTTGGGGACCCGGGAGGAGACCCAGTACTTC
TRBJ1-1 | . | . | 11 | TRBV6-5 | CASTALGEAFF | TGTGCCAGCACCGCCCTGGGAGAAGCTTTCTTT
TRBJ2-3 | . | . | 15 | TRBV4-3 | CASSQEGSGQDTQYF | TGCGCCAGCAGCCAAGAGGGGTCAGGGCAGGATACGCAGTATTTT
TRBJ2-3 | . | TRBD2 | 15 | TRBV9 | CASARRASGGDTQYF | TGTGCCTCGGCCCGCCGGGCTAGCGGGGGAGATACGCAGTATTTT
TRBJ1-6 | . | . | 13 | TRBV6-4 | CASSDSNSGTLHF | TGTGCCAGCAGTGACTCGAACAGCGGAACCCTCCACTTT
TRBJ2-3 | . | . | 18 | TRBV5-5 | CASSLAGIRGIRTDTQYF | TGTGCCAGCAGCTTGGCAGGGATTCGAGGAATACGCACAGATACGCAGTATTTT
TRBJ1-5 | . | TRBD1 | 15 | TRBV27 | CASSPRDRGYQPQHF | TGTGCCAGCAGTCCCCGGGACAGGGGGTATCAGCCCCAGCATTTT
TRBJ2-2 | few | . | 14 | TRBV20-1 | CSASRDTNTGELFF | TGCAGTGCATCTAGGGACACCAACACCGGGGAGCTGTTTTTT
TRBJ2-1 | . | . | 15 | TRBV20-1 | CSGTPDWSSYNEQFF | TGCAGTGGCACACCTGACTGGAGCTCCTACAATGAGCAGTTCTTC
TRBJ2-5 | . | TRBD2 | 13 | TRBV20-1 | CSARGGGHETQYF | TGCAGTGCTAGGGGCGGGGGGCACGAGACCCAGTACTTC
TRBJ2-1 | few | . | 16 | TRBV5-1 | CASSLTPGSSYNEQFF | TGCGCCAGCAGCTTGACGCCGGGGAGCTCCTACAATGAGCAGTTCTTC
TRBJ2-5 | . | . | 16 | TRBV4-2 | CASSQRDSQYQETQYF | TGTGCCAGCAGCCAACGGGACTCCCAGTACCAAGAGACCCAGTACTTC
TRBJ2-5 | . | TRBD1 | 13 | TRBV27 | CASSKQGSETQYF | TGTGCCAGCAGCAAACAGGGGTCAGAGACCCAGTACTTC
TRBJ2-1 | . | . | 16 | TRBV5-4 | CASSSSWGRAGNEQFF | TGTGCCAGCAGCTCCTCCTGGGGAAGGGCGGGCAATGAGCAGTTCTTC
TRBJ2-5 | many | . | 13 | TRBV29-1 | CSVDSGAGETQYF | TGCAGCGTTGACTCAGGGGCTGGGGAGACCCAGTACTTC
TRBJ2-4 | . | TRBD1 | 18 | TRBV5-1 | CASSLDSAGGASKNIQYF | TGCGCCAGCAGCTTGGATTCGGCAGGGGGCGCGTCCAAAAACATTCAGTACTTC
TRBJ1-2 | few | TRBD1 | 13 | TRBV12-3/TRBV12-4 | CASSLRGQDGYTF | TGTGCCAGCAGTCTCAGGGGGCAAGATGGCTACACCTTC
TRBJ2-3 | few | TRBD1 | 16 | TRBV5-1 | CASTKGGLGGTDTQYF | TGCGCCAGCACCAAAGGGGGCTTGGGGGGCACAGATACGCAGTATTTT
TRBJ2-3 | few | TRBD1 | 16 | TRBV20-1 | CSARDRDSSSTDTQYF | TGCAGTGCTAGAGATCGGGACAGCTCATCCACAGATACGCAGTATTTT